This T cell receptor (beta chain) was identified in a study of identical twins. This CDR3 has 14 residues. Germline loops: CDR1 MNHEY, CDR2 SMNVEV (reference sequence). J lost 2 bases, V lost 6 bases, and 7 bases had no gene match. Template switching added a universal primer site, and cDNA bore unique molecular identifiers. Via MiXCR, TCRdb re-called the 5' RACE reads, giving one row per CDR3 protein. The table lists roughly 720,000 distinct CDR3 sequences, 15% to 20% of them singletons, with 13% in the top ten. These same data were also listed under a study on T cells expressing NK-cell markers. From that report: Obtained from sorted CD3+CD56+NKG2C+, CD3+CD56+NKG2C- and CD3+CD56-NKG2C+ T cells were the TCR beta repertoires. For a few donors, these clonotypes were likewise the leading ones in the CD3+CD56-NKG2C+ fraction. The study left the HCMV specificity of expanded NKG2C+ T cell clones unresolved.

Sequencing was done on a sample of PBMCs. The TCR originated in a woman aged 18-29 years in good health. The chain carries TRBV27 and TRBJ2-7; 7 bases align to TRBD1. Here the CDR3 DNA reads TGTGCCAGCAGCCAGGGGGACAGCACCTACGAGCAGTACTTC. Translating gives CASSQGDSTYEQYF.